This TCR beta chain was sequenced during a study of response to subunit inactivated influenza vaccine. TCRdb ran MiXCR on the RT-PCR reads and lists one entry per CDR3 protein. Of fewer than 400,000 distinct CDR3 sequences in the sample, 20% to 25% were seen once. This CDR3 has 15 amino acids. Germline CDR1 SGHVS, CDR2 FQNEAQ. V was cut by 5 bases and J by 6 bases, with 19 bases left in between. The sequence was collected from a man aged 45 to 70 who received an inactivated influenza vaccine. Material: PBMCs from blood, obtained less than 22 months after vaccination. The rearrangement uses TRBV7-8 and TRBJ1-2; tentative D call: TRBD1 (6 bases). This CDR3 reads CASSTAGHTPDGYTF. CDR3 sequence (DNA): TGTGCCAGCAGCACTGCGGGACACACGCCTGATGGCTACACCTTC.